The clone carrying this TCR beta chain was recorded a few times. As yet, its antigen is unknown. These data belong to a study of response to subunit inactivated influenza vaccine. General study points: Few new T cells, the authors suggested, are recruited by each seasonal influenza vaccination.

The CDR3 covers 15 residues. Trimming cost V 6 bases and J 1 base; bases outside gene matches: 5. Germline assignment: CDR1 ENHRY and CDR2 SYGVKD. Using its own MiXCR run on the RT-PCR reads, TCRdb lists one record per CDR3 protein. The table shows under 500,000 distinct CDR3 sequences, with roughly 11% occurring only once. The chain carries TRBV10-3 and TRBJ2-1; 8 positions agree with TRBD2. The specimen was PBMCs from blood, collected roughly 46 days after vaccination. This TCR was sampled from a man aged 45-65 years who received an inactivated influenza vaccine. This CDR3 is CAISQTSVSYNEQFF. Here the CDR3 DNA reads TGTGCCATCAGCCAGACTAGCGTATCCTACAATGAGCAGTTCTTC.